This T cell receptor (beta chain) originates from a study of identical twins' blood T cells. A previously described protocol, modified, built RNA-based TCR cDNA libraries. MiXCR, applied by TCRdb to the 5' RACE reads, yields one record per CDR3 protein. The top ten clones hold about 6.1% of a sample with roughly 340,000 distinct CDR3 sequences, around 30% of them seen once. Sequencing was carried out using PBMCs. The sequence was obtained from a woman aged 18-49 years in good health.

The CDR3 here is CASTTSYYGYTF. DNA of the CDR3: TGTGCCAGCACGACCTCCTACTATGGCTACACCTTC. This chain links TRBV9 with TRBJ1-2; D is uncertain. The CDR3 sequence is 12 residues long. The germline CDR1 and CDR2 sequences are SGDLS and YYNGEE. Trimming left V 6 bases short and J 3 bases short, with 9 bases between.